This T cell receptor (beta chain) was retrieved from a study of blood T cells in healthy people across ages. The use of a sample-barcoded 5' primer and a J-beta primer mix characterized a second PCR of about 7 to 12 cycles. Using its own MiXCR run on the 5' RACE reads, TCRdb lists one record per CDR3 protein. The top ten clones hold roughly 12% of a sample with over 500,000 distinct CDR3 sequences, 52% of them seen once. Study-wide points: Unsorted PBMCs ruled out conclusive naive versus antigen-experienced comparison. TCR beta diversity per million T cells fell roughly linearly with age.

About this clonotype itself: What it recognizes is unknown.

Germline values: CDR1 LNHNV, CDR2 YYDKDF (reference sequence). With 1 base removed from V and 7 bases from J, the gap between germline ends came to 2 bases. CDR3 size: 11 residues. Each sample provided at least 5.5 micrograms of extracted total RNA. The rearrangement uses TRBV15 and TRBJ2-1, with D unresolved. The sample taken for sequencing was blood. This TCR was recovered from an elderly woman in good health. The DNA of the CDR3 is TGTGCCACCAGCAGAGCAAATGAGCAGTTCTTC. It is translated as CATSRANEQFF.